A single sample is the source of the 23 T cell receptor beta chains below, sequenced in a study of blood T cell repertoires in COVID-19. Data came from immunoSEQ multiplex PCR; TCRdb stores just in-frame clones and leaves some out. Seen here are roughly 180,000 clones, 75% to 90% observed once, and the top ten hold 10% to 15%. The sequenced sample consisted of PBMCs or T cells enriched from blood (not recorded which). These receptors all come from a woman aged 60-75 years who had recovered from COVID-19.

The chain is built from TRBV5-1 and TRBJ1-1, with a weak D call TRBD1 (6 bases). The CDR3 sequence is 13 residues long. The V end was cut by 7 bases, the J end by 3 bases, with 13 bases between. Germline loops: CDR1 SGHRS, CDR2 YFSETQ. CDR3 residues: CASRRTADTEAFF. CDR3 DNA: TGCGCCAGCCGGCGGACAGCCGACACTGAAGCTTTCTTT.

CDR3 protein: CASYRGSGNTIYF. As DNA, the CDR3 is TGTGCCAGCTATCGGGGATCAGGAAACACCATATATTTT. The J gene is TRBJ1-3, the V gene TRBV5-5; no firm D call. Germline CDR1 is SGHKS and CDR2 is YYEKEE (reference sequence). There are 13 residues in the CDR3. V lost 7 bases, J lost 4 bases, and 12 bases lay in between. The full variable domain, its missing parts supplied by reference TRBV5-5 and TRBJ1-3, is DAGVTQSPTHLIKTRGQQVTLRCSPISGHKSVSWYQQVLGQGPQFIFQYYEKEERGRGNFPDRFSARQFPNYSSELNVNALLLGDSALYLCASYRGSGNTIYFGEGSWLTVV.

The CDR3 loop is CASSQTSGGSNEQFF. For the CDR3, the DNA is TGTGCCAGCAGCCAAACTAGCGGAGGCTCCAATGAGCAGTTCTTC. The chain couples TRBV11-3 to TRBJ2-1, with 8 positions matching TRBD2. Germline V gene sequence: CDR1 SGHNT, CDR2 YENEEA. V shed 5 bases, J shed 6 bases, and the junction held 9 bases outside the gene matches. This CDR3 comprises 15 residues.

The rearrangement joins TRBV18 to TRBJ2-7; 9 bases are shared with TRBD1. With V trimmed by 8 bases and J by 2 bases, 13 bases remained unmatched. There are 16 residues in the CDR3. Germline V lookup: CDR1 KGHSH, CDR2 LQKENI. CDR3 sequence reads: CASRSVVGTGPYEQYF. CDR3 bases: TGTGCCAGCCGTAGCGTGGTGGGGACAGGGCCCTACGAGCAGTACTTC.

V usage is TRBV5-1 and J usage is TRBJ2-3; D is uncertain. This CDR3 region has 14 residues. Per the germline V gene, CDR1 is SGHRS and CDR2 is YFSETQ. V was trimmed by 0 bases and J by 4 bases, leaving 9 bases between them. CDR3 residues: CASSLDPASDTQYF. Written as DNA, the CDR3 is TGCGCCAGCAGCTTGGACCCCGCGTCAGATACGCAGTATTTT.

In DNA form, the CDR3 reads TGTGCCAGTACTGACCGTCTCGGGGGGCCCAGCTCCTACAATGAGCAGTTCTTC. Its protein is CASTDRLGGPSSYNEQFF. The gene calls are TRBV19 and TRBJ2-1, with a possible D match to TRBD2 (7 bases). The CDR3 is 18 amino acids. V lost 7 bases and J 0 bases, leaving 22 bases between the germline ends. Germline V gene sequence: CDR1 LNHDA, CDR2 SQIVND (reference sequence). The full variable domain, completed using reference TRBV19 and TRBJ2-1, is DGGITQSPKYLFRKEGQNVTLSCEQNLNHDAMYWYRQDPGQGLRLIYYSQIVNDFQKGDIAEGYSVSREKKESFPLTVTSAQKNPTAFYLCASTDRLGGPSSYNEQFFGPGTRLTVL.

This clone was detected only once. The V call is TRBV28, the J call TRBJ2-7, with 7 bases aligning to TRBD2. V dropped 2 bases and J dropped 3; count of bases not matched to a gene: 7. Germline values: CDR1 MDHEN, CDR2 SYDVKM. CDR3 length equals 15 residues. The CDR3 region is CASSLVAGSLYEQYF. CDR3 DNA sequence: TGTGCCAGCAGTTTAGTAGCGGGTTCCCTCTACGAGCAGTACTTC.

The gene calls are TRBV10-3 and TRBJ1-2; no definite D call. The CDR3 spans 13 residues. V dropped 0 bases and J dropped 4 bases, with 6 bases sitting between them. Germline V gives CDR1 ENHRY, CDR2 SYGVKD. CDR3 sequence reads: CAISESGSYGYTF. DNA of the CDR3: TGTGCCATCAGTGAGTCGGGGAGCTATGGCTACACCTTC.

The V and J genes are TRBV5-1 and TRBJ1-6; no clear D gene. CDR1 is SGHRS and CDR2 is YFSETQ in the germline V gene. The germline V and J ends were trimmed by 0 bases and 7 bases, with 8 bases remaining between them. The CDR3 contains 14 residues. The CDR3 sequence: CASSLGGSNSPLHF. In nucleotides, the CDR3 is TGCGCCAGCAGCTTGGGAGGAAGCAATTCACCCCTCCACTTT. The complete variable domain, with remaining parts taken from reference TRBV5-1 and TRBJ1-6, reads KAGVTQTPRYLIKTRGQQVTLSCSPISGHRSVSWYQQTPGQGLQFLFEYFSETQRNKGNFPGRFSGRQFSNSRSEMNVSTLELGDSALYLCASSLGGSNSPLHFGNGTRLTVT.

This clone occurred once. The chain carries TRBV4-1 and TRBJ2-1; 11 nucleotides align to TRBD2. V lost 3 bases to trimming and J lost 4 bases; unmatched junction nucleotides: 11. In germline, CDR1 is MGHRA, CDR2 YSYEKL. The CDR3 contains 18 residues. CDR3 in amino acids: CASSQREIGTSGYNEQFF. DNA of the CDR3: TGCGCCAGCAGCCAGAGGGAAATCGGGACTAGCGGATACAATGAGCAGTTCTTC.

The rearrangement uses TRBV7-3 and TRBJ1-1, with D possibly matching TRBD1 (6 bases). The CDR3 runs 18 residues. The V gene's germline CDR1 is SGHTA and CDR2 FQGTGA. With 7 bases removed from V and 6 bases from J, the gap between germline ends came to 30 bases. DNA of the CDR3: TGTGCCAGCATCGTATACTCGGGACAAAAGAGGCTCTTCGCTGAAGCTTTCTTT. Translation: CASIVYSGQKRLFAEAFF.

The gene calls are TRBV6-6 and TRBJ2-2; D might be TRBD1 (5 bases). This CDR3 is 15 amino acids long. Trimming stripped 6 bases from V and 0 bases from J, with 11 bases between. Per germline, CDR1 MNHNY and CDR2 SVGAGI (reference sequence). CDR3 nucleotides: TGTGCCAGCAGGGGGTCAGGGACGAACACCGGGGAGCTGTTTTTT. It translates to CASRGSGTNTGELFF.

CDR3 sequence: CASSESWRNQPQHF. The CDR3 nucleotides read TGCGCCAGCAGTGAGTCTTGGAGGAACCAGCCCCAGCATTTT. The chain uses TRBV10-2 and TRBJ1-5; D gene ambiguous. Trimming removed 0 bases from V and 7 bases from J, with 10 bases in between. Germline values: CDR1 WSHSY, CDR2 SAAADI. The CDR3 contains 14 residues.

V gene TRBV3-1 (or the pseudogene TRBV3-2) combines with J gene TRBJ1-3; 7 nucleotides agree with TRBD1. The V gene end was trimmed by 6 bases and the J gene end by 4 bases; junction bases not matched to a gene: 24. The CDR3 totals 20 residues. The germline CDR1 and CDR2 sequences are LGHDT and YNNKEL (reference sequence). The CDR3 DNA sequence: TGTGCCAGCAGTTACTGGACAGGATTGAATCGAGATGCCTTGGGAAACACCATATATTTT. Translation: CASSYWTGLNRDALGNTIYF.

The gene calls are TRBV20-1 and TRBJ1-4; the match to TRBD1 covers 7 bases. Losses at the gene ends were 3 bases for V and 8 bases for J; bases not matched to a gene: 12. This CDR3 spans 15 amino acids. Germline V gene sequence: CDR1 DFQATT, CDR2 SNEGSKA (reference sequence). DNA of the CDR3: TGCAGTGCTAGTTATCCGGGACAGCGGCGAGAAAAACTGTTTTTT. Protein sequence: CSASYPGQRREKLFF.

V usage is TRBV2 and J usage is TRBJ1-4; 9 nucleotides match TRBD1. The CDR3 is 13 residues long. Germline-derived CDR1 and CDR2 are SNHLY and FYNNEI. Germline trimming cut 5 bases from V and 6 bases from J; bases unmatched to any gene: 1. The CDR3 bases are TGTGCCAGCAGTTGGACAGGGGATGAAAAACTGTTTTTT. Translated: CASSWTGDEKLFF.

The chain carries TRBV9 and TRBJ2-5, with D perhaps matching TRBD2 (6 bases). In germline, CDR1 is SGDLS, CDR2 YYNGEE. Deletions cut 2 bases from V and 3 bases from J, with 11 bases between. The CDR3 covers 14 residues. The CDR3 region has the DNA TGTGCCAGCAGCGTCTCCGGGGGAGAAGAGACCCAGTACTTC. Translated: CASSVSGGEETQYF.

The chain joins TRBV11-3 to TRBJ1-1; D may be TRBD1 (6 bases). Trimming left V 5 bases short and J 7 bases short, with 20 bases between. The CDR3 totals 15 residues. CDR1 and CDR2 (germline): SGHNT, YENEEA. CDR3 sequence: CASSKGGGVGDEAFF. In DNA form, the CDR3 reads TGTGCCAGCAGCAAAGGAGGGGGGGTCGGCGATGAAGCTTTCTTT.

The table lists this clone with a few counts. The sample contains more than one DNA sequence encoding this CDR3. The chain employs TRBV6-5 and TRBJ2-7; a possible D gene is TRBD1 (6 bases). The V gene's germline CDR1 is MNHEY and CDR2 SVGAGI. V lost 5 bases to trimming and J lost 1 base, with 12 bases between them. The CDR3 consists of 14 residues. The DNA for the CDR3 is TGTGCCAGCAGTCGCCAAGGGGGATCCTACGAGCAGTACTTC. Translating gives CASSRQGGSYEQYF.

The table lists this clone with a count of one. V gene TRBV6-5 combines with J gene TRBJ1-2; 7 bases match TRBD1. Germline CDR1 is MNHEY and CDR2 is SVGAGI. The CDR3 runs to 13 residues. J gave up 3 bases and V 5 bases, and 3 bases lay outside the gene matches. CDR3 region: CASSRDSYYGYTF. CDR3 bases: TGTGCCAGCAGTCGGGACAGCTACTATGGCTACACCTTC.

The chain has TRBV5-1 and TRBJ1-3, with D possibly being TRBD1 (6 bases). Germline CDR1 reads SGHRS; CDR2 reads YFSETQ. The V and J ends lost 4 bases and 0 bases respectively, with 11 bases between them. This CDR3 is built from 15 residues. CDR3 protein: CASSPIQGSGNTIYF. CDR3 nucleotide sequence: TGCGCCAGCAGCCCGATACAGGGCTCTGGAAACACCATATATTTT.

V gene TRBV9 combines with J gene TRBJ2-3; no clear D. Trimming stripped 4 bases from V and 6 bases from J, with 12 bases between. This CDR3 is 13 amino acids long. The V gene's germline CDR1 is SGDLS and CDR2 YYNGEE. The CDR3 nucleotides read TGTGCCAGCAGCTATGAAGCTCTGGATACGCAGTATTTT. As protein: CASSYEALDTQYF.

This clone has a handful of counts. V usage is TRBV9 and J usage is TRBJ2-1; 9 nucleotides align to TRBD2. V lost 0 bases and J lost 9; bases outside the gene matches: 7. Germline assignment: CDR1 SGDLS and CDR2 YYNGEE. This CDR3 is built from 15 residues. DNA for the CDR3: TGTGCCAGCAGCGTAGGCGGGGGGGCACCGAGTGAGCAGTTCTTC. Its translation is CASSVGGGAPSEQFF.